This T cell receptor beta chain was documented in a study of blood T cells in healthy people across ages. The use of a sample-barcoded 5' primer and a J-beta primer mix characterized a second PCR of about 6 to 11 cycles. TCRdb used MiXCR to reprocess the 5' RACE reads, holding one entry per CDR3 protein. Here the sample spans fewer than 900,000 distinct CDR3 sequences, roughly 47% being singletons. The length of the CDR3 is 17 residues. CDR1 is PRHDT, CDR2 FYEKMQ, per germline (reference sequence). V and J are TRBV13 and TRBJ2-4; TRBD2 matches at 7 bases. The DNA end is more similar to TRBJ2-5, so the J call may be wrong. The sample consisted of blood. The sequence came from a woman in her sixties or seventies in good health. This CDR3 reads CASSFVGLAGSQETQYF. CDR3 coding DNA: TGTGCCAGCAGCTTCGTCGGGTTAGCGGGTTCCCAAGAGACCCAGTACTTC.